Listed below are T cell receptor beta chains from one sample, sequenced in a study of CD8 T cells in ankylosing spondylitis. TCRdb re-derived calls from the 5' RACE reads in MiXCR, one entry per CDR3 protein. Of around 220,000 distinct CDR3 sequences in the sample, under 12% were seen once. The sample was blood, either unsorted or a sorted T cell fraction (not recorded which). All receptors derive from a male donor with ankylosing spondylitis or in good health (not recorded which). The CDR3 runs from the conserved cysteine through the conserved F or W. A D gene is named only where the DNA matches it firmly. Clone sizes are given selectively: once, few, many, or a class where the clone is expanded.

v_gene	abundance	d_gene	j_gene	CDR3nt	CDR3aa
TRBV20-1	many	TRBD2	TRBJ2-2	TGCAGTGCTAGGAGCGGGGGGGGTACCGGGGAGCTGTTTTTT	CSARSGGGTGELFF
TRBV7-2	many	-	TRBJ1-5	TGTGCCAGCAGCTTAGTGGGGGCCCAATATAGCAATCAGCCCCAGCATTTT	CASSLVGAQYSNQPQHF
TRBV19	-	-	TRBJ1-4	TGTGCCAGTAGCCCCTCCCGGGTGGGTAATGAAAAACTGTTTTTT	CASSPSRVGNEKLFF
TRBV5-6	few	-	TRBJ2-1	TGTGCCAGCAGCTTGGCTCTACAAACCTACAATGAGCAGTTCTTC	CASSLALQTYNEQFF
TRBV7-7	medium-sized	-	TRBJ2-1	TGTGCTAGCAGCTTAGCGGTATCGTATGAGCAGTTCTTC	CASSLAVSYEQFF
TRBV5-1	few	TRBD1	TRBJ2-7	TGCGCCAGCAGCTTGGAGGGGTCCAGGGGGCACGAGCAGTACTTC	CASSLEGSRGHEQYF
TRBV6-2/TRBV6-3	many	-	TRBJ2-5	TGTGCCAGCAGATTGCCCTTGACCCAAGAGACCCAGTACTTC	CASRLPLTQETQYF
TRBV19	-	-	TRBJ2-7	TGTGCCAGTAGTATGACCCAGGGGTACGAGCAGTACTTC	CASSMTQGYEQYF
TRBV6-5	many	-	TRBJ1-4	TGTGCCAGCAGTTACTTCGAGGTGGATGAAAAACTGTTTTTT	CASSYFEVDEKLFF
TRBV29-1	many	TRBD1	TRBJ1-2	TGCAGCGTTGTACAGGGGGCGGGCTATGGCTACACCTTC	CSVVQGAGYGYTF
TRBV11-2	-	-	TRBJ1-4	TGTGCCAGCAGCCAGGACATCCTCTCCGAAAAACTGTTTTTT	CASSQDILSEKLFF
TRBV12-3/TRBV12-4	-	TRBD1	TRBJ2-5	TGTGCCAGCAGCCGGACAGGGGGCACGGAGACCCAGTACTTC	CASSRTGGTETQYF
TRBV5-1	many	-	TRBJ1-1	TGCGCCAGCGGTACTAGACCCGGGGACACTGAAGCTTTCTTT	CASGTRPGDTEAFF
TRBV5-1	-	TRBD2	TRBJ2-1	TGCGCCAGCAGCTTGGCCCCTAGCGGGGGGGCCTATGAGCAGTTCTTC	CASSLAPSGGAYEQFF
TRBV5-6	-	TRBD2	TRBJ2-3	TGTGCCAGCAGCTCCGGACTAGCGGGGGGGGTCCAGCAGTATTTT	CASSSGLAGGVQQYF
TRBV3-1	few	-	TRBJ2-2	TGTGCCAGCAGTGGGGCGGCTTACACCGGGGAGCTGTTTTTT	CASSGAAYTGELFF
TRBV6-1	-	-	TRBJ2-3	TGTGCCAGCAGTGGCCGGGACACAGATACGCAGTATTTT	CASSGRDTDTQYF
TRBV12-3/TRBV12-4	many	TRBD1	TRBJ2-5	TGTGCCAGCAGTTTAGGGACAGGGGAAGAGACCCAGTACTTC	CASSLGTGEETQYF
TRBV9	few	TRBD1	TRBJ2-2	TGTGCCAGCAGCGCCCGACAGGGTCCCACCGGGGAGCTGTTTTTT	CASSARQGPTGELFF
TRBV6-1	few	-	TRBJ1-4	TGTGCCAGCAGTCAGGGTAGGGCGGCTGGTGAAAAACTGTTTTTT	CASSQGRAAGEKLFF
TRBV7-9	many	TRBD1	TRBJ1-2	TGTGCCAGCAGCTTAGCTTCCGGGACAGGGGTCGGCTACACCTTC	CASSLASGTGVGYTF
TRBV20-1	-	TRBD1	TRBJ2-2	TGCAGTGCTAGGGGATTGCGGGACAGGGTTCGGACCGGGGAGCTGTTTTTT	CSARGLRDRVRTGELFF
TRBV5-1	many	TRBD1	TRBJ2-2	TGCGCCAGCAGCTCGGAAGGGGACAGGCTGGGCACCGGGGAGCTGTTTTTT	CASSSEGDRLGTGELFF
TRBV7-9	-	TRBD1	TRBJ2-5	TGTGCCAGCAGCTTCGACAGGGGGAAAGGAGAGACCCAGTACTTC	CASSFDRGKGETQYF
TRBV7-9	-	-	TRBJ2-7	TGTGCCAGCACCCTAGGGGCGTACCAGCAGTACTTC	CASTLGAYQQYF
TRBV7-9	few	-	TRBJ1-1	TGTGCCAGCCGCCGTGGGGGGAACTCTGAAGCTTTCTTT	CASRRGGNSEAFF
TRBV20-1	many	-	TRBJ2-2	TGCAGTGCTAGAGGGGGGAACACCGGGGAGCTGTTTTTT	CSARGGNTGELFF
TRBV15	few	-	TRBJ2-7	TGTGCCACCAGCAGAGATCGTAACACTCGGTGGGAGCAGTACTTC	CATSRDRNTRWEQYF
TRBV7-9	few	-	TRBJ2-5	TGTGCCAGCAGCTTAGGGCAGGGTGCCTCGGAGACCCAGTACTTC	CASSLGQGASETQYF
TRBV7-6	many	-	TRBJ1-5	TGTGCCAGCAGCTTAACAGACTATCAGCCCCAGCATTTT	CASSLTDYQPQHF
TRBV5-1	many	-	TRBJ1-1	TGCGCCAGCAGCTTCAGGGAGGATGGCACTGAAGCTTTCTTT	CASSFREDGTEAFF
TRBV18	-	TRBD1	TRBJ1-1	TGTGCCAGCTCCCCCTCAGGGGGCAATAGCGGCACTGAAGCTTTCTTT	CASSPSGGNSGTEAFF
TRBV7-9	many	TRBD1	TRBJ2-1	TGTGCCAGCAGCTTAGCCGGGACAGGTGTCAATGAGCAGTTCTTC	CASSLAGTGVNEQFF
TRBV12-3/TRBV12-4	many	-	TRBJ1-6	TGTGCCAGCAGTTTAGGGCAGGGAGAGTCACCCCTCCACTTT	CASSLGQGESPLHF
TRBV6-5	few	TRBD1	TRBJ2-5	TGTGCCAGCAGATTACAGGGGGCGGGGGAGACCCAGTACTTC	CASRLQGAGETQYF
TRBV5-1	many	-	TRBJ2-5	TGCGCCAGCAGCTTGGAGCAGGGGACGGAGACCCAGTACTTC	CASSLEQGTETQYF
TRBV10-3	many	-	TRBJ2-3	TGTGCCATCAGTGAAAAACAGGGCACAGATACGCAGTATTTT	CAISEKQGTDTQYF
TRBV20-1	many	TRBD2	TRBJ2-1	TGCAGTGCTAGCGGGGGGGCATCTGAGCAGTTCTTC	CSASGGASEQFF
TRBV19	few	TRBD1	TRBJ1-1	TGTGCCACGACAGGGGTGGCCACTGAAGCTTTCTTT	CATTGVATEAFF
TRBV15	few	TRBD1	TRBJ2-1	TGTGCCACCAGCCCTCTGACCGGGACAGGGAAGGATGAGCAGTTCTTC	CATSPLTGTGKDEQFF
TRBV6-1	few	-	TRBJ2-2	TGTGCCAGCAGCCCTCCGGGACGGGCCACCGGGGAGCTGTTTTTT	CASSPPGRATGELFF
TRBV7-2	-	TRBD1	TRBJ2-2	TGTGCCAGCAGCCCCCGGACAGGGGGCAATATAGGGGAGCTGTTTTTT	CASSPRTGGNIGELFF